The rows below give T cell receptor beta chains drawn from one sample of a study of human T cells and chemical hapten exposure. TCRdb used MiXCR to reprocess the RACE reads, holding one entry per CDR3 protein. The repertoire holds 65,000 to 85,000 distinct CDR3 sequences, with about 12% as singletons. The starting material was whole blood, obtained in connection with sensitization to the hapten diphenylcyclopropenone (DPC). These receptors were collected from a woman aged 55-75 years with alopecia areata. Some clones in this sample may be carry-over from other donors' samples. CDR3s include the opening cysteine and the closing phenylalanine or tryptophan. D genes are given only for firm matches. Expanded clones get a size class; other rows say once, few or many, or leave the size out.

>TRBJ1-5|TRBD1|TRBV6-2/TRBV6-3|many
CASSPGTGFSQPQHF
TGTGCCAGCAGTCCCGGGACAGGGTTTAGTCAGCCCCAGCATTTT
>TRBJ2-3|TRBD2|TRBV29-1|few
CSVDALAGASTDTQYF
TGCAGCGTCGATGCACTAGCGGGGGCCTCCACAGATACGCAGTATTTT
>TRBJ1-2|.|TRBV29-1|.
CSAQDEYGYTF
TGCAGCGCACAGGACGAATACGGCTACACCTTC
>TRBJ2-7|.|TRBV5-1|.
CASSLAGLDSYEQYF
TGCGCCAGCAGCTTGGCCGGCTTAGACTCCTACGAGCAGTACTTC
>TRBJ2-7|.|TRBV18|many
CASSPNSGYEQYF
TGTGCCAGCTCACCGAACTCCGGCTACGAGCAGTACTTC
>TRBJ1-1|.|TRBV29-1|.
CSARTVGTEAFF
TGCAGCGCGCGGACAGTTGGGACTGAAGCTTTCTTT
>TRBJ1-5|.|TRBV12-3/TRBV12-4|many
CASSRDRLGAQHF
TGTGCCAGCAGCAGAGACAGGCTGGGAGCCCAGCATTTT
>TRBJ2-2|TRBD1|TRBV18|.
CASSRGQRNTGELFF
TGTGCCAGCTCACGGGGACAGCGAAACACCGGGGAGCTGTTTTTT
>TRBJ2-2|.|TRBV25-1|.
CASSVLGANTGELFF
TGTGCCAGCAGTGTACTGGGCGCGAACACCGGGGAGCTGTTTTTT
>TRBJ1-2|.|TRBV7-9|.
CASSVTVTYGYTF
TGTGCCAGCAGCGTGACAGTGACATACGGCTACACCTTC
>TRBJ1-1|.|TRBV5-5|few
CASSLTSVNTEAFF
TGTGCCAGCAGCTTGACATCGGTGAACACTGAAGCTTTCTTT
>TRBJ1-6|TRBD1|TRBV20-1|many
CSARSYGTGNSPLHF
TGCAGTGCTAGGAGTTACGGGACAGGGAATTCACCCCTCCACTTT
>TRBJ1-5|TRBD1|TRBV27|few
CASSSQGVWGQPQHF
TGTGCCAGCAGTTCACAGGGGGTATGGGGACAGCCCCAGCATTTT
>TRBJ1-1|.|TRBV12-3/TRBV12-4|.
CASSFWQNTEAFF
TGTGCCAGCAGTTTCTGGCAGAACACTGAAGCTTTCTTT
>TRBJ1-1|.|TRBV7-9|many
CASSLKRGNTEAFF
TGTGCCAGCAGCTTAAAGCGGGGGAACACTGAAGCTTTCTTT
>TRBJ1-1|TRBD1|TRBV6-5|few
CASSPGGRVSPEAFF
TGTGCCAGCAGCCCAGGGGGTAGGGTGTCTCCTGAAGCTTTCTTT
>TRBJ1-1|.|TRBV13|many
CASSLQAGTEAFF
TGTGCCAGCAGCTTGCAGGCTGGCACTGAAGCTTTCTTT
>TRBJ2-3|TRBD2|TRBV4-1|few
CASSRSTSGGADTQYF
TGCGCCAGCAGCCGCTCGACTAGCGGGGGGGCAGATACGCAGTATTTT
>TRBJ2-5|.|TRBV7-9|.
CASSLAGIAETQYF
TGTGCCAGCAGCTTAGCCGGGATCGCAGAGACCCAGTACTTC
>TRBJ1-6|.|TRBV12-3/TRBV12-4|many
CASSSRTVRSPLHF
TGTGCCAGCAGTTCTCGGACAGTTAGGTCACCCCTCCACTTT
>TRBJ1-2|.|TRBV10-2|few
CASSQTGSPNYGYTF
TGCGCCAGCAGTCAAACAGGGTCCCCTAACTATGGCTACACCTTC
>TRBJ2-7|TRBD2|TRBV20-1|many
CSASRLAGVYEQYF
TGCAGTGCTAGCCGTCTAGCGGGGGTATACGAGCAGTACTTC
>TRBJ2-3|.|TRBV7-8|.
CASSPDRTTTDTQYF
TGTGCCAGCAGCCCAGACCGGACCACCACAGATACGCAGTATTTT
>TRBJ1-2|TRBD1|TRBV28|.
CASSLLDRAYGYTF
TGTGCCAGCAGTTTGCTAGACAGGGCCTATGGCTACACCTTC
>TRBJ2-5|.|TRBV12-3/TRBV12-4|many
CASSLVDSQETQYF
TGTGCCAGCAGTTTAGTAGACAGCCAAGAGACCCAGTACTTC
>TRBJ1-5|.|TRBV7-9|few
CASSLAGDGNQPQHF
TGTGCCAGCAGCTTAGCCGGGGACGGGAATCAGCCCCAGCATTTT
>TRBJ2-5|.|TRBV5-1|few
CASLPPGREETQYF
TGCGCCAGCCTACCCCCGGGCAGAGAAGAGACCCAGTACTTC
>TRBJ2-1|.|TRBV21-1|many
CASSKDPLNPGTQPFPADNEQFF
TGTGCCAGCAGCAAGGACCCTCTGAATCCCGGGACCCAACCGTTTCCAGCGGACAATGAGCAGTTCTTC
>TRBJ1-1|TRBD1|TRBV29-1|.
CSVEGQGGTEAFF
TGCAGCGTTGAAGGACAGGGAGGTACTGAAGCTTTCTTT
>TRBJ2-5|.|TRBV12-3/TRBV12-4|few
CASSPTGSKKTQYF
TGTGCCAGCAGTCCGACAGGTTCCAAAAAGACCCAGTACTTC
>TRBJ2-7|.|TRBV2|few
CASSPTYEQYF
TGTGCCAGCAGCCCCACCTACGAGCAGTACTTC
>TRBJ2-3|.|TRBV29-1|many
CSAFKRGALRDTQYF
TGCAGCGCATTTAAAAGGGGGGCGCTTCGAGATACGCAGTATTTT
>TRBJ2-5|.|TRBV18|few
CASSAQKRQETQYF
TGTGCCAGCTCGGCCCAAAAGCGGCAAGAGACCCAGTACTTC
>TRBJ2-2|TRBD1|TRBV14|few
CASSPWTGNPTGELFF
TGTGCCAGCAGCCCGTGGACAGGAAACCCGACCGGGGAGCTGTTTTTT
>TRBJ1-1|.|TRBV20-1|many
CSARGTVNTEAFF
TGCAGTGCTAGAGGTACGGTGAACACTGAAGCTTTCTTT
>TRBJ1-2|.|TRBV29-1|many
CSVVTNYGYTF
TGCAGCGTTGTTACAAACTATGGCTACACCTTC
>TRBJ1-2|.|TRBV5-1|many
CASSLDTLYGYTF
TGCGCCAGCAGCTTGGACACCCTCTATGGCTACACCTTC
>TRBJ2-3|.|TRBV20-1|.
CSARDMGSTDTQYF
TGCAGTGCTAGAGATATGGGAAGCACAGATACGCAGTATTTT
>TRBJ1-2|.|TRBV5-1|few
CASSLGDRAYGYTF
TGCGCCAGCAGCTTGGGGGACCGTGCCTATGGCTACACCTTC
>TRBJ2-1|TRBD2|TRBV6-6|many
CASQLAGGYNEQFF
TGTGCCAGCCAACTAGCGGGGGGATACAATGAGCAGTTCTTC
>TRBJ1-1|.|TRBV11-1|.
CASRHMNTEAFF
TGTGCCAGCCGCCACATGAACACTGAAGCTTTCTTT
>TRBJ2-2|.|TRBV19|few
CASSSPSGIVTGELFF
TGTGCCAGTAGTTCCCCCTCGGGGATAGTGACCGGGGAGCTGTTTTTT
>TRBJ2-2|TRBD2|TRBV18|many
CASSQNGLAGNTGELFF
TGTGCCAGCTCCCAGAATGGACTAGCGGGAAACACCGGGGAGCTGTTTTTT
>TRBJ1-6|.|TRBV27|few
CASSTSRGSYNSPLHF
TGTGCCAGCAGCACCTCCCGGGGCTCCTATAATTCACCCCTCCACTTT